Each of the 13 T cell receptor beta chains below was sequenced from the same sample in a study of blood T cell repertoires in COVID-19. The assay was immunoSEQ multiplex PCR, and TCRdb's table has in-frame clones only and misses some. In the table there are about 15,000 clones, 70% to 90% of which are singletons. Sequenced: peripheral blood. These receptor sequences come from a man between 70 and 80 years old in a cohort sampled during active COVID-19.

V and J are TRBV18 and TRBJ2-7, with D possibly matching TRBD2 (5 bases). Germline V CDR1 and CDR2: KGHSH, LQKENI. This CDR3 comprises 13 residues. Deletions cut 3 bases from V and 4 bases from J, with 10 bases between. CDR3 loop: CASSPWTVYEQYF. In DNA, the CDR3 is TGTGCCAGCTCACCCTGGACTGTGTACGAGCAGTACTTC.

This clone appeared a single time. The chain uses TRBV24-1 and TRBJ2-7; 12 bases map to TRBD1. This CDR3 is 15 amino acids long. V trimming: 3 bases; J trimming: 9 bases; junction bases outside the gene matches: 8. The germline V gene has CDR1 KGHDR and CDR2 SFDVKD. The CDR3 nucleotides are TGTGCCACCAGTGATCCCGGGACAGGGGGCGCCGTGCAGTACTTC. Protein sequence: CATSDPGTGGAVQYF.

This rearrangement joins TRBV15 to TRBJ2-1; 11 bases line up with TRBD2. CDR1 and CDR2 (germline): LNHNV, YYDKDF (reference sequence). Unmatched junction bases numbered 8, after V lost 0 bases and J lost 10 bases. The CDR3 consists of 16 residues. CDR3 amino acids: CATSRDLGLAGSEQFF. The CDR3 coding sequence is TGTGCCACCAGCAGAGATCTCGGACTAGCGGGTAGCGAGCAGTTCTTC.

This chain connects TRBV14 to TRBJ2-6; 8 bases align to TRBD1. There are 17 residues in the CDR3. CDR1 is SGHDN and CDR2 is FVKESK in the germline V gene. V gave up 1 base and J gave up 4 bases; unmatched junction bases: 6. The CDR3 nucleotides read TGTGCCAGCAGCCAAGCAGGGGGCGTCTTGGGGGCCAACGTCCTGACTTTC. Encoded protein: CASSQAGGVLGANVLTF.

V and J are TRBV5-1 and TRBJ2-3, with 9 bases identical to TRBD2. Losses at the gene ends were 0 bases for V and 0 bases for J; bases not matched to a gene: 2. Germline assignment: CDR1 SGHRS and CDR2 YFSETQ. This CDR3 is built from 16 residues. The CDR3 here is CASSLGGLASTDTQYF. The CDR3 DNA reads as TGCGCCAGCAGCTTGGGTGGACTAGCGAGCACAGATACGCAGTATTTT.

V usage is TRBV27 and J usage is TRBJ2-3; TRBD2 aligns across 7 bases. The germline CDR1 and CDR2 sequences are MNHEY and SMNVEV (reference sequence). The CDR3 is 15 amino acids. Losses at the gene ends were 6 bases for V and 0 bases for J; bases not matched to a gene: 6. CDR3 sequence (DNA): TGTGCCAGCAGCTGGTCTAGCGGTAGCACAGATACGCAGTATTTT. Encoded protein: CASSWSSGSTDTQYF.

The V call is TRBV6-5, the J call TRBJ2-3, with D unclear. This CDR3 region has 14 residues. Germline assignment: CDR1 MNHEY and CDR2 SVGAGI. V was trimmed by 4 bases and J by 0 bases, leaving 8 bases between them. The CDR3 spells CASSLAESTDTQYF. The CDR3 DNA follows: TGTGCCAGCAGTTTGGCGGAGAGCACAGATACGCAGTATTTT.

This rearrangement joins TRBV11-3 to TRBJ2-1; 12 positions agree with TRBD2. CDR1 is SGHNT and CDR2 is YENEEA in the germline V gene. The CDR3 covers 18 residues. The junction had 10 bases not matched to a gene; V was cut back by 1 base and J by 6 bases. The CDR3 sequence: CASSLGTSGIRGGNEQFF. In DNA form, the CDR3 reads TGTGCCAGCAGCTTAGGGACTAGCGGGATTAGAGGGGGCAATGAGCAGTTCTTC.

CDR3 bases: TGCAGCGTTGAACAGGGTCTAGCGGGATGGAAGGGTGAGCAGTTCTTC. Its translation: CSVEQGLAGWKGEQFF. This sequence joins TRBV29-1 and TRBJ2-1; TRBD2 matches 9 bases. Germline lookup yields CDR1 SQVTM and CDR2 ANQGSEA. V dropped 2 bases and J dropped 9; count of bases not matched to a gene: 14. CDR3 size: 16 residues.

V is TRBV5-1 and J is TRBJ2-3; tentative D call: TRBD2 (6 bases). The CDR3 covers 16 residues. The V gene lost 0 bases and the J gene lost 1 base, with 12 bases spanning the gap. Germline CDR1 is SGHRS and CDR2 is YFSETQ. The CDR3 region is CASSLGRPGGTDTQYF. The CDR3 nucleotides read TGCGCCAGCAGCTTGGGTAGGCCGGGGGGCACAGATACGCAGTATTTT.

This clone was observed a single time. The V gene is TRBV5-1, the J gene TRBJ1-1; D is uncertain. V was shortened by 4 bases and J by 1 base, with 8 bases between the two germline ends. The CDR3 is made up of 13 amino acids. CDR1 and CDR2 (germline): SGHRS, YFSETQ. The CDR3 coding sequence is TGCGCCAGCAGCCCGACGGGGAACACTGAAGCTTTCTTT. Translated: CASSPTGNTEAFF.

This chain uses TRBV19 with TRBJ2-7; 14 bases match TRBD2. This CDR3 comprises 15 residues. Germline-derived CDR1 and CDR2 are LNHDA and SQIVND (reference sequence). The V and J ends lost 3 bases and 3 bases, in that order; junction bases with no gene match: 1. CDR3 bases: TGTGCCAGTAGTATCGGACTAGCGGGAGGCTACGAGCAGTACTTC. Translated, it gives CASSIGLAGGYEQYF.

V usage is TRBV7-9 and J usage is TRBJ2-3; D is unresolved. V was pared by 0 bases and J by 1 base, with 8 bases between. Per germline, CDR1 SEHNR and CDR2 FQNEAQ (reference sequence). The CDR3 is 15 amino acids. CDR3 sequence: CASSLAPQGTDTQYF. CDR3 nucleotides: TGTGCCAGCAGCTTAGCGCCTCAGGGCACAGATACGCAGTATTTT.